The source of this TCR beta chain is a study of blood T cell repertoires in COVID-19. Original handling: Estimated nucleated cell counts came from reference gene primer amplification. Data came from immunoSEQ multiplex PCR; TCRdb stores just in-frame clones and leaves some out. From that table come the V and J calls and clone size; the DNA was used to work out D and trimming. Of 350,000 to 400,000 clones in the sample, approximately 89% were seen once. Sequencing input: PBMCs or T cells enriched from blood (not recorded which). The receptor was isolated from a young woman who had recovered from COVID-19.

Here the CDR3 reads CAWAQGLGSYEQYF. The CDR3 DNA reads TGTGCCTGGGCCCAGGGGCTCGGCTCCTACGAGCAGTACTTC. This chain connects TRBV30 to TRBJ2-7; TRBD1 might be the D (6 bases). Trimming removed 5 bases at V and 0 bases at J, with 14 bases between. CDR3 length equals 14 residues. Germline V lookup: CDR1 GTSNPN, CDR2 SVGIG (reference sequence).